The entry below describes one T cell receptor beta chain. Antigen: not known. These data originate in a study of blood T cells in healthy people across ages. The V gene's germline CDR1 is MDHEN and CDR2 SYDVKM. V lost 3 bases and J 3 bases, leaving 20 bases between the germline ends. The CDR3 covers 17 residues. It was with a sample-barcoded 5' primer and a J-beta primer mix that a second PCR of roughly 7 to 12 cycles was run. Every sample gave at least 2.5 million paired-end reads containing CDR3. TCRdb called the 5' RACE reads again in MiXCR, with one record for every CDR3 protein. The table has some 1.6 million distinct CDR3 sequences, almost 35% seen once. General observations from the study: The study regarded diversity estimates from one million T cells as underestimates. Age advanced and TCR beta diversity per million T cells fell, roughly linearly.

Researchers collected approximately 9.9 milliliters of peripheral blood from every single donor. The sequence was obtained from a woman in her twenties or thirties in good health. Specimen: blood. This sequence joins TRBV28 and TRBJ1-1; D perhaps matches TRBD1 (6 bases). CDR3 bases: TGTGCCAGCAGTTTTCTCCGAGTTTGGGGGGCGGACACTGAAGCTTTCTTT. This translates into CASSFLRVWGADTEAFF.